This TCR beta chain was sequenced in a study of blood T cell repertoires in COVID-19 (dated by TCRdb to 2020 to 2021). A note on the overall study: Samples from collaborators originated in the United States, Italy and Spain and spanned both the acute and convalescent phases of COVID-19. HLA class I and class II types, where available, came from metadata supplied by the sample provider rather than from assay-based typing. A freely available public database, intended as a resource for researchers studying the immune response to SARS-CoV-2, is where the repertoires were released. A de-identified subject ID, COVID-19 status, age in years and sex were almost always included in the sample metadata. Subjects who had been exposed to COVID-19, were actively infected with it, or had recovered from it provided the deeply sampled blood TCRbeta repertoires that made up the dataset. The material from the prospective study consisted of cDNA or gDNA derived from T cells, B-cell-depleted T cells, or PBMCs. Samples were obtained from the ongoing ImmuneRACE study (first 160 participants) and from roughly 1,300 subjects provided by 6 global collaborators.

A word on this clone: This clone's antigen is unknown. Base qualities are missing; no much larger clone stands one base away.

General conclusions and limits of the study: The amount of clinical and demographic metadata varied by source and participant and was provided uncurated.

V is reduced by 4 bases and J by 4 bases, leaving a spacing of 14 bases between them. The CDR1 and CDR2 encoded by the germline V gene are SGHTA and FQGNSA. Taken from cysteine to phenylalanine, the CDR3 has 14 residues. Of all the DNA, just the CDR3 is kept, 42 bases in frame from base 1. One collaborating source in Seattle enrolled patients during active infection and followed them longitudinally through the course of disease. The collaborating institutions used their own protocols to collect whole blood in K2EDTA tubes. Collaborator samples were shipped for TCRbeta analysis as frozen whole blood, isolated PBMCs, or DNA extracted from either sample type. TCRbeta CDR3 regions were amplified from genomic DNA using the immunoSEQ Assay, a bias-controlled multiplex PCR. As for the authors' bioinformatics: The number of nucleated cells in each sample was estimated from the amplification of reference gene primers within the assay. Sequence reads were collapsed and filtered to measure the absolute abundance of every unique TCRbeta CDR3 rearrangement. Productive Simpson clonality was computed per sample as the square root of Simpson's diversity index over productive rearrangements. The clones in this table, taken by TCRdb from immuneACCESS, are in-frame only. Not every clone is retained; where verified, under half of the shortfall comes from an unresolved V gene, and the cause of the rest is unknown. V and J calls and clone size are given by that table; D and trimming were obtained from the DNA. The sample contains about 170,000 clones, just over 90% of them found a single time. In total, the top ten clones hold approximately 4.6% of the sample.

In this chain, TRBV7-2 is recombined with TRBJ2-7; TRBD1 is a weak D gene call, 6 bases matching. The sample was peripheral blood. The TCR sequence derives from a man between 18 and 29 years old with COVID-19, enrolled during active disease. The bases read TGTGCCAGCAGCTCCTACCCCGACAGGTACGAGCAGTACTTC. The resulting protein is CASSSYPDRYEQYF. Reference TRBV7-2 and TRBJ2-7 proteins supply the regions before and after the CDR3; the full variable domain is: GAGVSQSPSNKVTEKGKDVELRCDPISGHTALYWYRQSLGQGLEFLIYFQGNSAPDKSGLPSDRFSAERTGGSVSTLTIQRTQQEDSAVYLCASSSYPDRYEQYFGPGTRLTVT.